This T cell receptor beta chain was sequenced during a study of T cell responses to AZD1222 COVID-19 vaccine. Data came from immunoSEQ multiplex PCR; TCRdb stores just in-frame clones and leaves some out. The repertoire consists of hundreds of thousands of clones, with around 92% occurring once and the leading ten covering about 0.5%. Investigators merged groups given second doses at roughly 4 or roughly 12 weeks. Germline CDR1 reads SGHTA; CDR2 reads FQGTGA. Trimming removed 2 bases from V and 1 base from J; junction bases left unmatched: 3. CDR3 length: 15 residues. Study-level points and caveats: Baseline antibody screening turned up just six or seven seropositive AZD1222 recipients.

To note about this clone: Its antigen is unknown. Within the sample, other DNA sequences also encode this same CDR3.

This receptor was obtained from an adult who received the AZD1222 COVID-19 vaccine. The chain links TRBV7-3 to TRBJ2-3; 7 bases agree with TRBD2. Sample: peripheral blood, taken 28 days after the second AZD1222 dose. CDR3 coding DNA: TGTGCCAGCAGCTTACCGGCGGGGGGCACAGATACGCAGTATTTT. Protein product: CASSLPAGGTDTQYF.